What follows describes a single T cell receptor (beta chain). Data came from immunoSEQ multiplex PCR; TCRdb stores just in-frame clones and leaves some out. The sample has about 150,000 clones; just under 95% are singletons. This sample stems from a study of control samples from healthy donors and cancer patients. The sequencing input was blood. The clonotype originates from a man between 40 and 49 years old in good health.

CDR3 coding DNA: TGTGCCAGCAACTCGCGACAGAATAATGAAAAACTGTTTTTT. Translating gives CASNSRQNNEKLFF. This chain links TRBV18 with TRBJ1-4; weak D call: TRBD1 (5 bases). The V end lost 8 bases, the J end lost 4 bases, and 14 bases lay between the germline ends. CDR1 KGHSH and CDR2 LQKENI come from the germline V gene. This CDR3 has 14 residues.